This TCR beta chain was captured in a study of T cell repertoires in cytomegalovirus infection. Whole-study results and caveats: The ex vivo response was dominated by HLA-C-restricted CMV-specific TCR beta clonotypes.

In TCRdb, the reads were re-called with MiXCR into one record per CDR3 protein. Of about 400,000 distinct CDR3 sequences in the sample, about a third were seen once. This clonotype was observed many times. Its antigen is as yet unknown. The sequenced sample was cultured PBMCs, obtained from culture after CMV antigen stimulation. This clonotype originated in a human donor in good health (CMV status not recorded). Some clones in this sample may be carry-over from other donors' samples.

The CDR3 protein is CASSSRAGLAYNEQFF. The CDR3 bases are TGTGCCAGCAGCTCCCGAGCGGGACTAGCCTACAATGAGCAGTTCTTC. The chain has TRBV7-8 and TRBJ2-1, with 8 bases that match TRBD2. The length of the CDR3 is 16 residues. The ends lost 4 bases at V and 2 bases at J; junction bases unmatched: 7. Germline V gives CDR1 SGHVS, CDR2 FQNEAQ.